A single sample gave rise to the 20 T cell receptor beta chains below, sequenced in a study of shared clonotypes between healthy human individuals (dated by TCRdb to 2020 to 2022). The library was generated by the immunoSEQ multiplex PCR assay. TCRdb took this table from immuneACCESS and kept in-frame rearrangements with V and J called. Such tables lack part of the clones; where checked against another copy, unresolved V genes explain under half of the gap, and the rest is unexplained. For this sample the table gives roughly 2.5 million clones, of which more than 90% were detected only once. 0.11% to 0.15% of the sample lies in the top ten. The sequenced sample was naive CD4+ T cells sorted from blood. Read against the paper, the sample's cell subset or site label means: CD45RA+ positively selected. The receptors derive from a man younger than 35 in good health.

This sequence joins TRBV10-3 and TRBJ2-7; 10 bases fit TRBD1. This CDR3 is 16 amino acids long. In germline, CDR1 is ENHRY, CDR2 SYGVKD. After removal of 0 bases from V and 4 bases from J, the junction contained 6 bases not matched to a gene. The CDR3 DNA reads as TGTGCCATCAGTGAGTCGGTTAGGGGACAGGGGTACGAGCAGTACTTC. Its protein product is CAISESVRGQGYEQYF.

The gene calls are TRBV9 and TRBJ2-3; D is undetermined. Per germline, CDR1 SGDLS and CDR2 YYNGEE. Trimming removed 4 bases at V and 2 bases at J, with 2 bases between. The CDR3 has 11 amino acids. The CDR3 is CASSPTDTQYF. The CDR3 DNA reads TGTGCCAGCAGCCCCACAGATACGCAGTATTTT.

The chain's CDR3 is CASSSRGTTDTQYF. CDR3 nucleotide sequence: TGCGCCAGCAGTTCCAGGGGCACCACAGATACGCAGTATTTT. The chain carries TRBV5-1 and TRBJ2-3; D possibly corresponds to TRBD1 (6 bases). Per germline, CDR1 SGHRS and CDR2 YFSETQ. Trimming left V 5 bases short and J 2 bases short, with 12 bases between. The CDR3 covers 14 residues. Based on the CDR3 plus reference TRBV5-1 and TRBJ2-3, the full variable domain is KAGVTQTPRYLIKTRGQQVTLSCSPISGHRSVSWYQQTPGQGLQFLFEYFSETQRNKGNFPGRFSGRQFSNSRSEMNVSTLELGDSALYLCASSSRGTTDTQYFGPGTRLTVL.

This clone was seen only a few times. The chain uses TRBV11-2 and TRBJ1-1, with D hard to call. The CDR3 totals 14 residues. The germline gives CDR1 SGHAT, CDR2 FQNNGV. Trimming took 5 bases from V and 2 from J, leaving 12 bases between them. The CDR3 region has the DNA TGTGCCAGCAGCCGCCTAGACACAAACACTGAAGCTTTCTTT. Translated, it gives CASSRLDTNTEAFF. The full variable domain, in which reference TRBV11-2 and TRBJ1-1 provide the parts outside the CDR3, is EAGVAQSPRYKIIEKRQSVAFWCNPISGHATLYWYQQILGQGPKLLIQFQNNGVVDDSQLPKDRFSAERLKGVDSTLKIQPAKLEDSAVYLCASSRLDTNTEAFFGQGTRLTVV.

The rearrangement uses TRBV21-1 and TRBJ2-3; TRBD2 is the table's D call and was not checked against the DNA. TRBV21-1 is tagged as a pseudogene. The CDR3 loop spans 16 amino acids. The CDR3: CASSLPNGESTDTQYF. The CDR3 DNA reads TGTGCCAGCAGCCTCCCGAATGGGGAGTCCACAGATACGCAGTATTTT.

The chain is built from TRBV6-5 and TRBJ2-1; D ambiguous. The V gene's germline CDR1 is MNHEY and CDR2 SVGAGI. Trimming shortened V by 5 bases and J by 4 bases, and 15 bases separated the two germline ends. CDR3 length: 15 amino acids. CDR3 nucleotides: TGTGCCAGCAGTCCCCGGTCAGCAGGTTACAATGAGCAGTTCTTC. Protein product: CASSPRSAGYNEQFF.

The chain uses TRBV10-3 and TRBJ2-1; TRBD2 aligns across 8 bases. The germline V gene encodes CDR1 ENHRY and CDR2 SYGVKD. V was pared by 3 bases and J by 5 bases, with 6 bases of the junction left unmatched. This CDR3 is 15 amino acids long. The CDR3 DNA is TGTGCCATCAGTGACTCTAGCGGGCAGAACAATGAGCAGTTCTTC. It translates to CAISDSSGQNNEQFF.

The rearrangement joins TRBV10-3 to TRBJ2-1; a possible D gene is TRBD2 (6 bases). This CDR3 spans 18 amino acids. CDR1 and CDR2 (germline): ENHRY, SYGVKD. The V end was cut by 3 bases, the J end by 0 bases, with 18 bases between. The CDR3 DNA is TGTGCCATCAGTGACGGGACTTCCGAAATAGGCTCCTACAATGAGCAGTTCTTC. Its protein is CAISDGTSEIGSYNEQFF.

Turning to this clone: Other DNA sequences in the same sample also yield this CDR3. The chain recombines TRBV28 with TRBJ1-2; no clear D gene. Per germline, CDR1 MDHEN and CDR2 SYDVKM. This CDR3 comprises 13 residues. Between the trimmed V and J ends, which lost 1 base and 0 bases, there was a span of 3 bases. The CDR3 nucleotides are TGTGCCAGCAGTTTATCAGCTAACTATGGCTACACCTTC. Translated, it gives CASSLSANYGYTF.

CDR3 sequence: CASSPPAQGPYEQYF. In nucleotides, the CDR3 is TGTGCCAGCTCACCACCTGCCCAGGGGCCCTACGAGCAGTACTTC. The chain has TRBV18 and TRBJ2-7; D is possibly TRBD1 (6 bases). The CDR3 is made up of 15 amino acids. The V gene lost 0 bases and the J gene lost 2 bases, with 11 bases spanning the gap. CDR1 is KGHSH and CDR2 is LQKENI in the germline V gene.

The chain carries TRBV5-1 and TRBJ1-6; possibly TRBD1 for D (5 bases). Germline V gene data show CDR1 as SGHRS and CDR2 as YFSETQ. The V end was cut by 3 bases, the J end by 7 bases, with 14 bases between. CDR3 length equals 15 residues. CDR3 in DNA: TGCGCCAGCAGCTGGGCCGCGGGGGAGAATTCACCCCTCCACTTT. This translates into CASSWAAGENSPLHF.

In the case of this clone: The same CDR3 arises from other DNA sequences in this sample as well. CDR3 region: CASSFEGGPYEQYF. The CDR3 DNA reads as TGTGCCAGCAGTTTCGAAGGGGGCCCTTACGAGCAGTACTTC. The rearrangement joins TRBV27 to TRBJ2-7, with 7 nucleotides matching TRBD1. The CDR3 extends over 14 amino acids. Germline V gives CDR1 MNHEY, CDR2 SMNVEV (reference sequence). V dropped 3 bases and J dropped 4; count of bases not matched to a gene: 6.

V is TRBV6-5 and J is TRBJ1-6; D possibly corresponds to TRBD1 (5 bases). Germline V gene lookup returns CDR1 MNHEY and CDR2 SVGAGI. Trimming shortened V by 6 bases and J by 8 bases, and 14 bases separated the two germline ends. This CDR3 has 14 amino acids. Here the CDR3 DNA reads TGTGCCAGCAGGACGGGTCGGGGGGATTCACCCCTCCACTTT. It translates to CASRTGRGDSPLHF.

This chain joins TRBV4-1 and TRBJ2-5, with D perhaps matching TRBD2 (6 bases). The V gene lost 2 bases and the J gene lost 5 bases, with 18 bases spanning the gap. Germline V gene data show CDR1 as MGHRA and CDR2 as YSYEKL. The CDR3 totals 16 residues. Here the CDR3 reads CASSQSRDPGWETQYF. CDR3 DNA: TGCGCCAGCAGCCAATCGCGGGACCCAGGATGGGAGACCCAGTACTTC.

This chain joins TRBV7-6 and TRBJ2-7, with D unresolved. The CDR3 runs 14 residues. V lost 1 base to trimming and J lost 2 bases, with 9 bases between them. In germline, CDR1 is SGHVS, CDR2 FNYEAQ. CDR3 amino acids: CASSLGRIAYEQYF. DNA for the CDR3: TGTGCCAGCAGCTTAGGCAGAATTGCCTACGAGCAGTACTTC.

The chain couples TRBV28 to TRBJ2-1; the match to TRBD1 covers 7 bases. With 7 bases clipped from V and 6 bases from J, the junction kept 6 bases outside the gene matches. Germline CDR1 is MDHEN and CDR2 is SYDVKM. The CDR3 has 13 residues. The CDR3 loop reads CASTIDRANEQFF. DNA of the CDR3: TGTGCCAGCACCATCGACAGGGCCAATGAGCAGTTCTTC.

This chain links TRBV18 with TRBJ2-3; 14 bases agree with TRBD2. Germline assignment: CDR1 KGHSH and CDR2 LQKENI. The CDR3 length is 18 residues. Germline trimming cut 0 bases from V and 6 bases from J; bases unmatched to any gene: 8. CDR3 coding DNA: TGTGCCAGCTCACCACCCTCGACTAGCGGGGGGGCTCGGGATACGCAGTATTTT. Translating it yields CASSPPSTSGGARDTQYF.

This chain connects TRBV9 to TRBJ2-5; tentative D call: TRBD2 (7 bases). This CDR3 has 17 residues. Per the germline V gene, CDR1 is SGDLS and CDR2 is YYNGEE. V was pared by 0 bases and J by 2 bases, with 17 bases between. In DNA form, the CDR3 reads TGTGCCAGCAGCGTAGCGGGGGGAACAGGGCGACAAGAGACCCAGTACTTC. It translates to CASSVAGGTGRQETQYF.

V is TRBV7-2 and J is TRBJ2-7; unclear D gene. The ends were cut back, 3 bases at V and 3 bases at J, with 6 bases in the middle. The germline gives CDR1 SGHTA, CDR2 FQGNSA. This CDR3 has 12 amino acids. The CDR3 DNA reads TGTGCCAGCAGCTTGGGGTACTACGAGCAGTACTTC. It encodes CASSLGYYEQYF.

This clone was counted a few times. This chain joins TRBV7-8 and TRBJ2-2, with D hard to call. The germline V and J ends were trimmed by 1 base and 3 bases, with 9 bases remaining between them. Looked up from germline, CDR1 is SGHVS and CDR2 is FQNEAQ. CDR3 length: 15 amino acids. The CDR3 is CASSLGLWDTGELFF. The DNA for the CDR3 is TGTGCCAGCAGCTTAGGACTCTGGGACACCGGGGAGCTGTTTTTT.